The sequence of this TCR beta chain was determined in a study of blood T cell repertoires in COVID-19. Germline CDR1 reads MNHEY; CDR2 reads SVGAGI. Trimming took 11 bases from V and 9 from J; bases not matched to a gene: 9. There are 13 residues in the CDR3. Libraries were prepared by immunoSEQ multiplex PCR; TCRdb keeps only in-frame clonotypes and omits some of them. The table includes fewer than 300,000 clones, 80% to 90% detected once. The origin of this receptor is a woman aged 45-59 years with COVID-19, enrolled during active disease. The chain is built from TRBV6-5 and TRBJ1-6, with 8 bases fitting TRBD1. Sequencing was carried out using peripheral blood. The DNA for the CDR3 is TGTGCCGGGAGCGACAGGGGTATTTCACCCCTCCACTTT. Protein: CAGSDRGISPLHF.